The clone carrying this T cell receptor beta chain is medium-sized in the sample. No antigen is known for it. The record originates from a study of OX40 agonist ivuxolimab in advanced cancers. Looking at the study overall: Every 2 weeks, ivuxolimab was infused into the patients intravenously at between 0.01 and 10 mg/kg. General observations from the study: The investigators did not determine what antigen specificity the expanded peripheral T cells had. In CD8+ T cells, expanded clones were on average more numerous than in CD4+.

TCRdb's table, derived via immunoSEQ multiplex PCR, lists solely in-frame clones and lacks some. The table includes about 45,000 clones, over 65% detected once. V dropped 4 bases and J dropped 5 bases, with 9 bases sitting between them. CDR1 is MDHEN and CDR2 is SYDVKM in the germline V gene. This CDR3 contains 12 residues. This receptor was identified in an adult with an advanced solid tumor such as melanoma, head and neck, liver or kidney cancer. Here the sequenced sample was CD4+ or CD8+ T cells sorted from blood, taken in a trial of the OX40 agonist ivuxolimab. The V gene is TRBV28, the J gene TRBJ2-7; D is ambiguous. The CDR3: CASSYLKDEQYF. The DNA of the CDR3 is TGTGCCAGCAGTTACCTAAAGGACGAGCAGTACTTC. Complete variable domain (other parts from reference TRBV28 and TRBJ2-7): DVKVTQSSRYLVKRTGEKVFLECVQDMDHENMFWYRQDPGLGLRLIYFSYDVKMKEKGDIPEGYSVSREKKERFSLILESASTNQTSMYLCASSYLKDEQYFGPGTRLTVT.